This T cell receptor (beta chain) appears in the sequencing data of a study of neurological immune-mediated disorders. Overall study findings and caveats: None of the features examined (clinical or MRI) was associated with the multiple sclerosis repertoire cluster.

Time point: longitudinal time-point 3. The table lists this clonotype with many counts. Its target is unknown. Germline V gene lookup returns CDR1 DFQATT and CDR2 SNEGSKA (reference sequence). This CDR3 region has 14 residues. The V gene lost 0 bases and the J gene lost 4 bases, with 12 bases spanning the gap. Using its own MiXCR run on the 5' RACE reads, TCRdb lists one record per CDR3 protein. The sample lists 84,000 or so distinct CDR3 sequences; around 4% were seen once. The clonotype originates from a woman in her sixties or seventies with multiple sclerosis. The chain recombines TRBV20-1 with TRBJ2-5; D is perhaps TRBD1 (5 bases). Sequencing was carried out using PBMCs. The CDR3 sequence is CSARDQGRSETQYF. For the CDR3, the DNA is TGCAGTGCTAGAGATCAGGGTCGCTCAGAGACCCAGTACTTC.